This T cell receptor beta chain was retrieved from a study of blood T cells in healthy people across ages. Overall study results and limits: Older age went with lower TCR beta diversity per million T cells, in a roughly linear way.

The V and J ends lost 5 bases and 5 bases respectively, with 16 bases between them. This CDR3 region has 14 residues. Germline assignment: CDR1 SGHRS and CDR2 YFSETQ. Concerning this clonotype itself: Antigen unknown.

A second 7 to 11 cycle PCR used barcoded and J-beta primers. Tagging of each cDNA molecule was performed by a template-switch adaptor with 12 random nucleotides. TCRdb recomputed calls from the 5' RACE reads with MiXCR, one row per CDR3 protein. The sample includes roughly 1.6 million distinct CDR3 sequences, about 31% seen only once; the top ten take approximately 11%. Material for sequencing was blood. J is TRBJ2-5 and V is TRBV5-1; no definite D call. The sequence was obtained from a woman in her twenties or thirties in good health. The CDR3 loop reads CASRWSQLTETQYF. Written as DNA, the CDR3 is TGCGCCAGCAGGTGGTCTCAGTTAACGGAGACCCAGTACTTC.